The T cell receptor (beta chain) described here comes from a study of PD-1 blockade in classical Hodgkin lymphoma. Points from the study as a whole: Healthy donors were reported to have higher baseline TCR diversity than newly diagnosed patients. A significant rise in TCR diversity was seen by C4D1 for CD4+ cells but not for CD8+ cells. Complete responders matched newly diagnosed patients in baseline diversity.

Trimming took 4 bases from V and 3 from J; bases not matched to a gene: 4. The CDR3 totals 15 residues. Germline V gene sequence: CDR1 SNHLY, CDR2 FYNNEI. Sequencing was performed with immunoSEQ multiplex PCR; in TCRdb, only in-frame clones are kept and a portion is missing. Of 20,000 or so clones detected, roughly 77% appear once; the ten largest clones hold roughly a sixth. All trial patients relapsed after autologous stem cell transplantation. In the case of this clone: Antigen specificity is unknown.

This clonotype was sampled from a human donor with classical Hodgkin lymphoma. The chain uses TRBV2 and TRBJ1-4, with 8 positions matching TRBD1. The sequencing here drew on peripheral blood mononuclear cells (PBMCs), taken before the second cycle of nivolumab. The CDR3 DNA reads TGTGCCAGCAGTGCGGACAGGGCGGCTAATGAAAAACTGTTTTTT. This encodes CASSADRAANEKLFF. Full variable domain (rest looked up from reference TRBV2 and TRBJ1-4): EPEVTQTPSHQVTQMGQEVILRCVPISNHLYFYWYRQILGQKVEFLVSFYNNEISEKSEIFDDQFSVERPDGSNFTLKIRSTKLEDSAMYFCASSADRAANEKLFFGSGTQLSVL.